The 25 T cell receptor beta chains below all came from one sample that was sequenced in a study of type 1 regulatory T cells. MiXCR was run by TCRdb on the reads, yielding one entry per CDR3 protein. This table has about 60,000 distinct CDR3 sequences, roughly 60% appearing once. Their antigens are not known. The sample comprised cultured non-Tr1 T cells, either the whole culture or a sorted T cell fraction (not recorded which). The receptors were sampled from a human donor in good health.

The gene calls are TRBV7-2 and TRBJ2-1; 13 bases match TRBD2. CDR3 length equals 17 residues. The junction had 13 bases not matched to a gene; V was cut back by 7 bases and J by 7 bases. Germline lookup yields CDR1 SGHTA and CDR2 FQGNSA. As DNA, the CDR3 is TGTGCCAGCACCCAATCCGGACTAGCGGGAGTCGTAAATGAGCAGTTCTTC. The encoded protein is CASTQSGLAGVVNEQFF.

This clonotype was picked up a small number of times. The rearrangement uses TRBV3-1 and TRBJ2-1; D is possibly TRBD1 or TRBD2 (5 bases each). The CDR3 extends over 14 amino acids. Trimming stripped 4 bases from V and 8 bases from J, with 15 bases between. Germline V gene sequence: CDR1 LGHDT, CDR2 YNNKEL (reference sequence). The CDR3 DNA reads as TGTGCCAGCAGCCCGGGACCCCCGTGGTATGAGCAGTTCTTC. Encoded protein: CASSPGPPWYEQFF.

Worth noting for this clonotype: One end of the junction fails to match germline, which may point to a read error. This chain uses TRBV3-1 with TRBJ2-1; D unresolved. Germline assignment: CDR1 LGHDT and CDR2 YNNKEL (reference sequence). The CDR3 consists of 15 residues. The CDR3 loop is CAGSQAPLGYDEQFF. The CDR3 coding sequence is TGTGCCGGCAGCCAAGCCCCCCTGGGCTACGATGAGCAGTTCTTC.

The CDR3 DNA reads TGCAGCGTTCGACAGGGTTTCACGGTAGAGACCCAGTACTTC. Translating gives CSVRQGFTVETQYF. The chain uses TRBV29-1 and TRBJ2-5; 7 bases are a match to TRBD1. This CDR3 is 14 amino acids long. The junction had 10 bases not matched to a gene; V was cut back by 5 bases and J by 4 bases. Germline CDR1 is SQVTM and CDR2 is ANQGSEA.

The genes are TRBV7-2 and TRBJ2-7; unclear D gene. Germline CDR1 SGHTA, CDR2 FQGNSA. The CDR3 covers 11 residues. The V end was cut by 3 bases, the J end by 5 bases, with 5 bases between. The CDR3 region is CASSFRNEQYF. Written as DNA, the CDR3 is TGTGCCAGCAGCTTTAGAAACGAGCAGTACTTC.

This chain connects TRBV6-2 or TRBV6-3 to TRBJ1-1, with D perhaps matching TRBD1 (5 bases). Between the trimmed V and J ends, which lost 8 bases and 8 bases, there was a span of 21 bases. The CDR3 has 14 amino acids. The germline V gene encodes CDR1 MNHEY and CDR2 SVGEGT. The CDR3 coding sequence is TGTGCCAGCGTCAACGACGGGGCCAAAAGGGAAGCTTTCTTT. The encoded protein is CASVNDGAKREAFF.

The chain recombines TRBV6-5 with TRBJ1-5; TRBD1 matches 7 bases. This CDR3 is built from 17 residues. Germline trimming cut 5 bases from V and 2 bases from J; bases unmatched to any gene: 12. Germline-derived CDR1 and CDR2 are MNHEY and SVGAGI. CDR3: CASSTLTDREGNQPQHF. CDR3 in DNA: TGTGCCAGCAGTACCCTAACAGACAGGGAAGGCAATCAGCCCCAGCATTTT.

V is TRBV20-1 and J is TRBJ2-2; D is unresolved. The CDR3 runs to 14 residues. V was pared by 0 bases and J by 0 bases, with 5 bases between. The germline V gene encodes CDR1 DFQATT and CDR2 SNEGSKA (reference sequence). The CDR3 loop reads CSAREPANTGELFF. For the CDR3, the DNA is TGCAGTGCTAGAGAACCCGCGAACACCGGGGAGCTGTTTTTT.

The CDR3 DNA reads TGTGCCATCAGTGACGGGACGGCGGGGCATAAGAAAACCCAGTACTTC. Protein product: CAISDGTAGHKKTQYF. The gene calls are TRBV10-3 and TRBJ2-5; D possibly corresponds to TRBD2 (6 bases). The length of the CDR3 is 16 residues. Trimming took 3 bases from V and 8 from J, leaving 22 bases between them. Germline loops: CDR1 ENHRY, CDR2 SYGVKD.

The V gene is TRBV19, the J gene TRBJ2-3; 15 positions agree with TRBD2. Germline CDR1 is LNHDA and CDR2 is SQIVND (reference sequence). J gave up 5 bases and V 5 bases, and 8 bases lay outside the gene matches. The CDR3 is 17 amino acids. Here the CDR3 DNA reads TGTGCCAGTAGTGACTGGACTAGCGGGAGGGCTGGAGATACGCAGTATTTT. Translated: CASSDWTSGRAGDTQYF.

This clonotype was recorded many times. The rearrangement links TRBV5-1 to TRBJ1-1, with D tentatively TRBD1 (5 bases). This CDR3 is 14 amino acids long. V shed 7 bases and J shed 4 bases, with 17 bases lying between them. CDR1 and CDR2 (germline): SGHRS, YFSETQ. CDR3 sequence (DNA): TGCGCCAGCGCGGAAGATGGGGGAGTCACTGAAGCTTTCTTT. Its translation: CASAEDGGVTEAFF.

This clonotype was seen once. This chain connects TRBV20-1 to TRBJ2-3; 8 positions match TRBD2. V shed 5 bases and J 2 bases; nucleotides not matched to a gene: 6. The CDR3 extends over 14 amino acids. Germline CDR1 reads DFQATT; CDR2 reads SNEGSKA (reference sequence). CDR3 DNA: TGCAGTGCTGTAACTAGCGGATTCACAGATACGCAGTATTTT. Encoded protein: CSAVTSGFTDTQYF.

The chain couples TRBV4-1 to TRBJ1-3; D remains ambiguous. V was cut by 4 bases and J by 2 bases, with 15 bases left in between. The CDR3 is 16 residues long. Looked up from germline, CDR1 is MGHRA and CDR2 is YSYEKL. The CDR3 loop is CASSRTSAGAGNTIYF. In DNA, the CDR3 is TGCGCCAGCAGCCGCACCTCTGCCGGGGCTGGAAACACCATATATTTT.

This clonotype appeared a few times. The DNA for the CDR3 is TGCGCCAGCAGCCAAACTACGGACGGCGTCTATGGCTACACCTTC. Protein product: CASSQTTDGVYGYTF. The V gene is TRBV4-1, the J gene TRBJ1-2; D ambiguous. CDR1 and CDR2 from the germline V gene are MGHRA and YSYEKL. This CDR3 contains 15 residues. V was pared by 2 bases and J by 4 bases, with 14 bases between.

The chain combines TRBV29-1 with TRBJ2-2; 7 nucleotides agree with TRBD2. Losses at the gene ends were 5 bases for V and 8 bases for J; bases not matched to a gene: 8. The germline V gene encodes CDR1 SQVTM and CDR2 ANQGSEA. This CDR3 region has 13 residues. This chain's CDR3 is CSVSSTSRGELFF. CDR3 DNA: TGCAGCGTTTCCTCGACTAGCAGGGGGGAGCTGTTTTTT.

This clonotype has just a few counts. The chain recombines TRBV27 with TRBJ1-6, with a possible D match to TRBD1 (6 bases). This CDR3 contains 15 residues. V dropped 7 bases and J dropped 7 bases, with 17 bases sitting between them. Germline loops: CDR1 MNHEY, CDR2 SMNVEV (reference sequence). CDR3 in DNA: TGTGCCAGCAATTCCGCGGGGGCCCCCAATTCACCCCTCCACTTT. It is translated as CASNSAGAPNSPLHF.

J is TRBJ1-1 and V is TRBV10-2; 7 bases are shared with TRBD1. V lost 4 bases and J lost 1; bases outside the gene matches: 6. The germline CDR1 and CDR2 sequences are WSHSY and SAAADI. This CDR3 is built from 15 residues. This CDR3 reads CASSVQGPRNTEAFF. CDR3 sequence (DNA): TGCGCCAGCAGTGTACAGGGGCCCCGGAACACTGAAGCTTTCTTT.

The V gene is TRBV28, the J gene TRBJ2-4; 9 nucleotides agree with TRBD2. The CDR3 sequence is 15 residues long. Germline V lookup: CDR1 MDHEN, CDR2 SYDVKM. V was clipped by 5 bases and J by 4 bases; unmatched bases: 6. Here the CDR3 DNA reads TGTGCCAGCAGTCAGACGACTAGCGGAAAAAACATTCAGTACTTC. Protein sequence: CASSQTTSGKNIQYF.

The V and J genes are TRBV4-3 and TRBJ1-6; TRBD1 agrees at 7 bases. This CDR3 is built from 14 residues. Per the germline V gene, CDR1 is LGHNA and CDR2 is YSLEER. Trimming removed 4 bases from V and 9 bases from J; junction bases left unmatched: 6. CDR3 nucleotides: TGCGCCAGCAGCCGACAGGGCGAGGGTTCACCCCTCCACTTT. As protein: CASSRQGEGSPLHF.

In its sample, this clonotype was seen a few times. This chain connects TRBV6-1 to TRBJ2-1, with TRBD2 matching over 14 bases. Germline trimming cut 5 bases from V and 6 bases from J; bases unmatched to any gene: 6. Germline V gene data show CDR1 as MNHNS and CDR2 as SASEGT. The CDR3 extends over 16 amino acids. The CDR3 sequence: CASSLRGLAGGNEQFF. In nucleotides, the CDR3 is TGTGCCAGCAGTCTTAGAGGACTAGCGGGAGGCAATGAGCAGTTCTTC.

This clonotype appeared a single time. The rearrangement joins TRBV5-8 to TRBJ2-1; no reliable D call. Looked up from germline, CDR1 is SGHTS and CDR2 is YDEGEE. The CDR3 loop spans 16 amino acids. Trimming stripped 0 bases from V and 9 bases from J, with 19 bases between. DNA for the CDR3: TGTGCCAGCAGCTTGGTAGGCAGGACGCGCACGGGTGAGCAGTTCTTC. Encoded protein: CASSLVGRTRTGEQFF.

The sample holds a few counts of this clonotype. The CDR3 loop reads CASSFLGGGPEAFF. For the CDR3, the DNA is TGTGCCAGCAGCTTTTTAGGAGGGGGGCCTGAAGCTTTCTTT. The V call is TRBV11-1, the J call TRBJ1-1; D is perhaps TRBD1 (6 bases). Germline V gene data show CDR1 as SGHAT and CDR2 as FQDESV (reference sequence). Trimming removed 3 bases from V and 6 bases from J, with 14 bases in between. The CDR3 spans 14 residues.

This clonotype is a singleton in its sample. The CDR3 nucleotides read TGCAGCGTTGAACCTAGCGGCCGACGCAATGAGCAGTTCTTC. It encodes CSVEPSGRRNEQFF. The chain has TRBV29-1 and TRBJ2-1, with 7 bases fitting TRBD2. V lost 2 bases and J lost 6; bases outside the gene matches: 7. Germline-derived CDR1 and CDR2 are SQVTM and ANQGSEA. The length of the CDR3 is 14 residues.

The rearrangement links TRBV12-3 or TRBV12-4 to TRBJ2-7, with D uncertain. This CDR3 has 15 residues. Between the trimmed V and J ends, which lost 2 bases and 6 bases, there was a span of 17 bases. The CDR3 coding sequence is TGTGCCAGCAGTTTACTGCTGCAGGCCAAATCCGAGCAGTACTTC. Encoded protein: CASSLLLQAKSEQYF.

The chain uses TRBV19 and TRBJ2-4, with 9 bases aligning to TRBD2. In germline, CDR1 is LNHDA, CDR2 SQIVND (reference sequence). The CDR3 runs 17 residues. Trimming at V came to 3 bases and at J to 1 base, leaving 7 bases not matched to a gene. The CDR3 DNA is TGTGCCAGTAGTATTTTTTCTAGCGGGAATGCCAAAAACATTCAGTACTTC. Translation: CASSIFSSGNAKNIQYF. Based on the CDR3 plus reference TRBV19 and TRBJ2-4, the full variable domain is DGGITQSPKYLFRKEGQNVTLSCEQNLNHDAMYWYRQDPGQGLRLIYYSQIVNDFQKGDIAEGYSVSREKKESFPLTVTSAQKNPTAFYLCASSIFSSGNAKNIQYFGAGTRLSVL.